This T cell receptor (beta chain) is from a study of OX40 agonist ivuxolimab in advanced cancers. Across the study: Head and neck, renal cell, melanoma or hepatocellular carcinoma were the cancers that dose-escalation patients had.

Produced via immunoSEQ multiplex PCR; TCRdb's table is partial and in-frame only. Of roughly 96,000 clones detected, about 80% appear once; the ten largest clones hold around 5.8%. Details on this clone: Its target is unknown.

The CDR3 runs 17 residues. Study-wide results and limits: Clonal expansion in partial responders at 0.1-3.0 mg/kg ranked among the lowest. Normalized T-cell clonal expansion was also low in some nonresponders.

This clonotype was obtained from an adult with an advanced solid tumor such as melanoma, head and neck, liver or kidney cancer. Sample: CD4+ or CD8+ T cells sorted from blood, taken in a trial of the OX40 agonist ivuxolimab. The chain carries TRBV21-1 and TRBJ2-7; TRBD2, the D gene given by the table, was not confirmed from the DNA. TRBV21-1 constitutes a pseudogene. The CDR3 loop reads CASSKLAGGPGSYEQYF. The CDR3 nucleotides read TGTGCCAGCAGCAAACTAGCGGGAGGGCCGGGGTCCTACGAGCAGTACTTC.